The clone carrying this TCR beta chain has a handful of counts. Its target is unknown. TCRdb re-analysed the 5' RACE reads in MiXCR, keeping a single row per CDR3 protein. The sample contains some 97,000 distinct CDR3 sequences, 11% of which appear only once. This entry comes from a study of T-cell memory formation after mild COVID-19. Study-wide results and limits: While clones contracting from day 15 to 85 were balanced between CD4 and CD8, later expanders leaned CD4+.

The sample consisted of PBMCs or a T cell subset sorted from them (not recorded which). The source of this sequence is a man younger than 35 who had mild COVID-19 (a few samples of this study predate the infection). Cell type and time point are not known.

The CDR3 DNA reads as TGCGCCAGCAGCTTGACCACTAGCGGGGTAAACGAGCAGTACTTC. Protein product: CASSLTTSGVNEQYF. The rearrangement joins TRBV5-1 to TRBJ2-7, with 10 positions matching TRBD2. J gave up 5 bases and V 1 base, and 6 bases lay outside the gene matches. Germline assignment: CDR1 SGHRS and CDR2 YFSETQ. The CDR3 sequence is 15 residues long.